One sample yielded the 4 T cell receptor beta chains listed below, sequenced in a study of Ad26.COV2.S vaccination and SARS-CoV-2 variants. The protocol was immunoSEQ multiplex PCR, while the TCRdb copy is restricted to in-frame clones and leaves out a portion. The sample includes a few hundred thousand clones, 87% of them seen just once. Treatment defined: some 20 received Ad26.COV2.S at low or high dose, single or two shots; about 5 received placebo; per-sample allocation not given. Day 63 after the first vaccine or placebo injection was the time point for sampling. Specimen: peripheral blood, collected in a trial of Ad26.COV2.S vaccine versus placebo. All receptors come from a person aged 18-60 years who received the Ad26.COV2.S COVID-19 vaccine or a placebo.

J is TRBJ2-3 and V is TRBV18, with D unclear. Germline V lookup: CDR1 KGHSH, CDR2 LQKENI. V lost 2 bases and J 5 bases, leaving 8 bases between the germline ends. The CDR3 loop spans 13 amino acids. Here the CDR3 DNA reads TGTGCCAGCTCACCAGGGGAAGGAGATACGCAGTATTTT. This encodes CASSPGEGDTQYF.

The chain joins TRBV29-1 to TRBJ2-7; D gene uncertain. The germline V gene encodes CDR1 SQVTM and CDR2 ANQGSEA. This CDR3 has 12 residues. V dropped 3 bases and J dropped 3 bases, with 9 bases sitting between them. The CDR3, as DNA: TGCAGCGTTGATTCCGAGAACTACGAGCAGTACTTC. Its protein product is CSVDSENYEQYF.

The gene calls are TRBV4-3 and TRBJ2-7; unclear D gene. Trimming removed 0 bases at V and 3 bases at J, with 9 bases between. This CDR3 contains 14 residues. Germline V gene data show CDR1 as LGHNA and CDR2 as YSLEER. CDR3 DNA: TGCGCCAGCAGCCAAGATGAACTCTACTACGAGCAGTACTTC. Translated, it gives CASSQDELYYEQYF.

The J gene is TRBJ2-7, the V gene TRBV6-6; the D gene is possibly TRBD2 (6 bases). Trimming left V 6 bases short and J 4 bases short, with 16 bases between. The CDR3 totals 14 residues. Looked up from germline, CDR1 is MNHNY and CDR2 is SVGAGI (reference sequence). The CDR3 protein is CASSSRDWAYEQYV. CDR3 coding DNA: TGTGCCAGCAGCTCAAGGGACTGGGCTTACGAGCAGTACGTC.